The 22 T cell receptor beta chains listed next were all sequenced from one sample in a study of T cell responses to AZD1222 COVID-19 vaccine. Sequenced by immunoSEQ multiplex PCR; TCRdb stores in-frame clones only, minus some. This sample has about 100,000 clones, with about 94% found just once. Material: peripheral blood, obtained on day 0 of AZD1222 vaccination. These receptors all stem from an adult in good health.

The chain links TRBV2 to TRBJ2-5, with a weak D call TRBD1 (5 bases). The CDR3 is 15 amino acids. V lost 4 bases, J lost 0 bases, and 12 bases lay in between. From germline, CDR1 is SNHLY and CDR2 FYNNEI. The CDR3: CASSGDRSYQETQYF. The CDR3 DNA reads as TGTGCCAGCAGTGGCGACAGATCATACCAAGAGACCCAGTACTTC.

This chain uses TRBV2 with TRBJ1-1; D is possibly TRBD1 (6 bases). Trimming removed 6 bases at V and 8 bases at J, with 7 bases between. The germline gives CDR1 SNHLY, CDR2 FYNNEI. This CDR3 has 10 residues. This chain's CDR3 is CASRGQEAFF. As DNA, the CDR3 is TGTGCCAGCAGGGGACAAGAAGCTTTCTTT.

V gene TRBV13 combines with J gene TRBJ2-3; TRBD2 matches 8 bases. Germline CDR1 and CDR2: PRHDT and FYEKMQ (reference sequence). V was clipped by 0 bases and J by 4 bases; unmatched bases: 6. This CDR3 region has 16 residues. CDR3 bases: TGTGCCAGCAGCTTAGGACTAGCGGAAATAGCAGATACGCAGTATTTT. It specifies CASSLGLAEIADTQYF.

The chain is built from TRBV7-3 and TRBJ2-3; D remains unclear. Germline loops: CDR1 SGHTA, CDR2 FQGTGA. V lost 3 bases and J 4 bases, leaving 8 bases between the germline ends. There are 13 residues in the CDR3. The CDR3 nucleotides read TGTGCCAGCAGCTTTACGTCGGCAGATACGCAGTATTTT. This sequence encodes CASSFTSADTQYF.

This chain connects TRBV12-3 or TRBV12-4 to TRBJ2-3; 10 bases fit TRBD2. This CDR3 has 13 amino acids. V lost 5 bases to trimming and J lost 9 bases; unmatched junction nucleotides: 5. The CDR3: CASSRAGGGTQYF. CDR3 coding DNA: TGTGCCAGCAGTAGAGCGGGAGGGGGGACGCAGTATTTT.

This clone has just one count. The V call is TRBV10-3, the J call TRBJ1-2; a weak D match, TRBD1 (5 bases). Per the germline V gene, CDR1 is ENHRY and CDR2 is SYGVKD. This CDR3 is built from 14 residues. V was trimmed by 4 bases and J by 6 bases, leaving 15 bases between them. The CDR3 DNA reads TGTGCCATCAGTGGGGACCCTAGGGTGAATGGCTACACCTTC. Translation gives CAISGDPRVNGYTF.

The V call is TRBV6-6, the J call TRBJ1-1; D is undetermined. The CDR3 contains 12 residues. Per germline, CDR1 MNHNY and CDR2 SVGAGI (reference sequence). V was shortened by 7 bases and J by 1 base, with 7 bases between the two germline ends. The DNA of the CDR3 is TGTGCCAGCACCAAAGGGAACACTGAAGCTTTCTTT. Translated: CASTKGNTEAFF.

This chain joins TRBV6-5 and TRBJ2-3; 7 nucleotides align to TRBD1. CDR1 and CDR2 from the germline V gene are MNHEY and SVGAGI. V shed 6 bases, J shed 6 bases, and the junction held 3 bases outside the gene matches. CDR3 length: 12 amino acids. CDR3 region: CASRNRGDTQYF. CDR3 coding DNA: TGTGCCAGCAGAAACAGGGGTGATACGCAGTATTTT.

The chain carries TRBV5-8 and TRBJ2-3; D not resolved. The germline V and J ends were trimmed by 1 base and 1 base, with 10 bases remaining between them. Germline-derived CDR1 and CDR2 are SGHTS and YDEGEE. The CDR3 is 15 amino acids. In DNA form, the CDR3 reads TGTGCCAGCAGCTTGCGCCTATACGGCACAGATACGCAGTATTTT. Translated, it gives CASSLRLYGTDTQYF.

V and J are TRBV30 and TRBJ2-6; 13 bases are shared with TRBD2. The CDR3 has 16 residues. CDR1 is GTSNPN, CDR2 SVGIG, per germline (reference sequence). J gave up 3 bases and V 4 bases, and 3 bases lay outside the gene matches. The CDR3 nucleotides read TGTGCCTGGAAACTAGCGGGAGGGTTTGGGGCCAACGTCCTGACTTTC. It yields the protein CAWKLAGGFGANVLTF.

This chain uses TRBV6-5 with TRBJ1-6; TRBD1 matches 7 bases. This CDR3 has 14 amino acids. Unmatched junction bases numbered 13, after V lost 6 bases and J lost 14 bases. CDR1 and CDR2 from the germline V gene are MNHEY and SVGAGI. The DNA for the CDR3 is TGTGCCAGCAGCAAGACAGGGTGGGGACGCACCCTCCACTTT. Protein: CASSKTGWGRTLHF.

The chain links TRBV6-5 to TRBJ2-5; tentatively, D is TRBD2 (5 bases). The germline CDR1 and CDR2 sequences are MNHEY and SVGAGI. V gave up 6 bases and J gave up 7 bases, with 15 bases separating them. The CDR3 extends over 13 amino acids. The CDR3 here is CASRPTSDGTQYF. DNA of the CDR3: TGTGCCAGCAGACCTACTAGTGACGGGACCCAGTACTTC.

The CDR3 spells CATSEGRDGYTF. The CDR3 region has the DNA TGTGCCACCAGTGAGGGGAGAGATGGCTACACCTTC. This rearrangement joins TRBV24-1 to TRBJ1-2; no firm D call. V dropped 4 bases and J dropped 6 bases, with 8 bases sitting between them. The CDR3 spans 12 residues. Germline CDR1 reads KGHDR; CDR2 reads SFDVKD.

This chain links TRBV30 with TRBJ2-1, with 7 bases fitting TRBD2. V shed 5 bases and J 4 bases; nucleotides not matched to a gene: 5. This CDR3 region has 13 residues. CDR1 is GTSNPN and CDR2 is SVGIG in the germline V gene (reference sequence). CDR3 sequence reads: CAWVVGGYNEQFF. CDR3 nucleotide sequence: TGTGCCTGGGTAGTGGGGGGGTACAATGAGCAGTTCTTC.

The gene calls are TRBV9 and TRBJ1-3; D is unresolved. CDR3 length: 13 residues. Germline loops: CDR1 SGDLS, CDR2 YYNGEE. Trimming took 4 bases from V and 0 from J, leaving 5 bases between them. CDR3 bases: TGTGCCAGCAGCCCCCCCTCTGGAAACACCATATATTTT. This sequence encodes CASSPPSGNTIYF.

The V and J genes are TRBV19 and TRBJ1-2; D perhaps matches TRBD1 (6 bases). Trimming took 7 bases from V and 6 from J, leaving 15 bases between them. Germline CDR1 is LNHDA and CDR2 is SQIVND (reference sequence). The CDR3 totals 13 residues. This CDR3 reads CASTPARDNGYTF. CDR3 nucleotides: TGTGCCAGTACCCCTGCCAGGGACAATGGCTACACCTTC.

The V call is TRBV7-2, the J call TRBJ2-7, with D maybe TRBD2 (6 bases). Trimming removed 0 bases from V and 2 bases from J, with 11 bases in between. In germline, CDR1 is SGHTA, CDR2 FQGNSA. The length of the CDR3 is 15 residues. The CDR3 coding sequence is TGTGCCAGCAGCTTAGCCCCGGGAGCTGCCTACGAGCAGTACTTC. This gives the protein CASSLAPGAAYEQYF.

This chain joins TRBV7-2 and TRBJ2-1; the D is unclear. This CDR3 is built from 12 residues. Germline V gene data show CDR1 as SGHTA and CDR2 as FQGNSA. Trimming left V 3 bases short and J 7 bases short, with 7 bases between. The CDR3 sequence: CASSFGVNEQFF. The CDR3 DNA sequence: TGTGCCAGCAGCTTTGGTGTTAATGAGCAGTTCTTC.

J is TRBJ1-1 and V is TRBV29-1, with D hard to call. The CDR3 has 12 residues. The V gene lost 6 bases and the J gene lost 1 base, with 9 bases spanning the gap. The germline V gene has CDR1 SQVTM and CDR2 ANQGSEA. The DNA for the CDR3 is TGCAGCGTCCCCGACCCGAACACTGAAGCTTTCTTT. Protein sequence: CSVPDPNTEAFF.

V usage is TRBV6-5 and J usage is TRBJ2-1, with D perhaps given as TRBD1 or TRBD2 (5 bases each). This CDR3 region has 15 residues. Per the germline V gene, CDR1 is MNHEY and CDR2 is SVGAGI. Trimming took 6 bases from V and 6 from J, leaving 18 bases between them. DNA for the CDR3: TGTGCCAGCAGCAAAACGGCCTTGGGGACCAATGAGCAGTTCTTC. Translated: CASSKTALGTNEQFF.

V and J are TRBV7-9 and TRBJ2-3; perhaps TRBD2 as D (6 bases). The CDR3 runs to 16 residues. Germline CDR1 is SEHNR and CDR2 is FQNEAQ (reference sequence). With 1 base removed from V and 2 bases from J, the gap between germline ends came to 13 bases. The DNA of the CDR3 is TGTGCCAGCAGCTTAGGACGAGGAGGGACCACAGATACGCAGTATTTT. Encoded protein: CASSLGRGGTTDTQYF.

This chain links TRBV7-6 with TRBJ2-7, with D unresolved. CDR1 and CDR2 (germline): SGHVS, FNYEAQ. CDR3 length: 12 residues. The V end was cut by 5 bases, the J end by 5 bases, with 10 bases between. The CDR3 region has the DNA TGTGCCAGCAGCCTATATACACACGAGCAGTACTTC. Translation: CASSLYTHEQYF.